A single sample is the source of the 10 T cell receptor beta chains below, sequenced in a study of blood T cell repertoires in COVID-19. Profiled with immunoSEQ multiplex PCR; TCRdb holds only in-frame clones, not every one. The sample shows fewer than 350,000 clones, nearly 90% of them seen only once. What was sequenced was peripheral blood. Receptors originate from a young man with active or convalescent COVID-19.

The chain employs TRBV29-1 and TRBJ1-2; D may be TRBD1 (5 bases). V was pared by 7 bases and J by 4 bases, with 19 bases between. The CDR3 length is 14 residues. Germline V gene sequence: CDR1 SQVTM, CDR2 ANQGSEA. The CDR3: CSAQGMGRGYGYTF. The DNA of the CDR3 is TGCAGCGCCCAAGGTATGGGGCGAGGCTATGGCTACACCTTC.

The chain carries TRBV19 and TRBJ2-5; D is uncertain. Germline V gives CDR1 LNHDA, CDR2 SQIVND (reference sequence). This CDR3 is 12 amino acids long. V was cut by 7 bases and J by 4 bases, with 10 bases left in between. The CDR3, as DNA: TGTGCCAGTACCTCCCTCGGAGAGACCCAGTACTTC. Its protein is CASTSLGETQYF.

The chain carries TRBV11-2 and TRBJ1-6, with D possibly TRBD1 on 5 matching bases. CDR3 length: 15 amino acids. The V end lost 5 bases, the J end lost 7 bases, and 15 bases lay between the germline ends. In germline, CDR1 is SGHAT, CDR2 FQNNGV. The CDR3 region has the DNA TGTGCCAGCAGCATTCACGCCGGGGGAAATTCACCCCTCCACTTT. It specifies CASSIHAGGNSPLHF.

This chain joins TRBV19 and TRBJ1-1, with 7 bases aligning to TRBD1. J was trimmed by 0 bases and V by 3 bases; bases with no gene match: 7. Germline-derived CDR1 and CDR2 are LNHDA and SQIVND (reference sequence). This CDR3 is 16 amino acids long. DNA for the CDR3: TGTGCCAGTAGTATCCCCAGAGACAGGGTGAACACTGAAGCTTTCTTT. Translating gives CASSIPRDRVNTEAFF. The whole variable domain, filled in from reference TRBV19 and TRBJ1-1, reads DGGITQSPKYLFRKEGQNVTLSCEQNLNHDAMYWYRQDPGQGLRLIYYSQIVNDFQKGDIAEGYSVSREKKESFPLTVTSAQKNPTAFYLCASSIPRDRVNTEAFFGQGTRLTVV.

The V call is TRBV11-2, the J call TRBJ1-2; possible D gene TRBD1, 6 bases. Trimming took 5 bases from V and 8 from J, leaving 24 bases between them. Germline CDR1 is SGHAT and CDR2 is FQNNGV. CDR3 length equals 16 residues. CDR3: CASSPLTGTIYGGYTF. The CDR3 DNA reads TGTGCCAGCAGCCCCCTAACAGGGACTATATACGGGGGCTACACCTTC.

The chain recombines TRBV5-6 with TRBJ2-1; perhaps TRBD2 as D (5 bases). This CDR3 region has 16 residues. Germline V CDR1 and CDR2: SGHDT, YYEEEE. V lost 3 bases to trimming and J lost 0 bases, with 13 bases between them. The DNA for the CDR3 is TGTGCCAGCAGCTGGGAGACGCTAAACTCCTACAATGAGCAGTTCTTC. Translated, it gives CASSWETLNSYNEQFF.

This clone occurred a few times. This chain connects TRBV6-5 to TRBJ1-1, with D perhaps matching TRBD1 (5 bases). Between the trimmed V and J ends, which lost 9 bases and 4 bases, there was a span of 21 bases. In germline, CDR1 is MNHEY, CDR2 SVGAGI. The CDR3 is 15 residues long. CDR3 residues: CASAIRGILGTEAFF. DNA for the CDR3: TGTGCCAGTGCCATACGGGGGATCTTGGGCACTGAAGCTTTCTTT.

In this sample, this clone turned up a few times. The gene calls are TRBV7-9 and TRBJ2-1; perhaps TRBD1 as D (6 bases). This CDR3 has 15 amino acids. Trimming shortened V by 3 bases and J by 5 bases, and 14 bases separated the two germline ends. Germline CDR1 and CDR2: SEHNR and FQNEAQ (reference sequence). Written as DNA, the CDR3 is TGTGCCAGCAGCTTGGGAGACAGGATGAACAATGAGCAGTTCTTC. Translation: CASSLGDRMNNEQFF.

The chain employs TRBV21-1 and TRBJ1-5; the D segment call TRBD1 is taken from the table without a DNA check. TRBV21-1 is classified as a pseudogene. This CDR3 contains 14 residues. The CDR3 DNA sequence: TGTGCCAGCAGCAGGGACAGGGGCAATCAGCCCCAGCATTTT. The encoded protein is CASSRDRGNQPQHF.

The genes are TRBV9 and TRBJ2-7; D gene ambiguous. The CDR3 length is 14 residues. Trimming cost V 3 bases and J 2 bases, with 12 bases left between them. Per the germline V gene, CDR1 is SGDLS and CDR2 is YYNGEE. The CDR3 sequence: CASSGGGSTYEQYF. The DNA of the CDR3 is TGTGCCAGCAGCGGCGGTGGCTCGACCTACGAGCAGTACTTC. The entire variable domain, with the rest obtained from reference TRBV9 and TRBJ2-7, is as follows: DSGVTQTPKHLITATGQRVTLRCSPRSGDLSVYWYQQSLDQGLQFLIQYYNGEERAKGNILERFSAQQFPDLHSELNLSSLELGDSALYFCASSGGGSTYEQYFGPGTRLTVT.